This is a list of T cell receptor beta chains from one sample in a study of identical twins. Using its own MiXCR run on the 5' RACE reads, TCRdb lists one record per CDR3 protein. The repertoire holds hundreds of thousands of distinct CDR3 sequences, with around 6% as singletons. The sample taken for sequencing was naive T cells sorted from blood. The receptors originated from a man younger than 35 in good health. The CDR3 runs from the conserved cysteine through the conserved F or W. The D gene is left open where the match is weak. For some rows the clone size is stated as once, few or many, or as a class when expanded; others skip it.

few	TRBJ2-5	TRBV28	NA	CASSSARWQETQYF	TGTGCCAGCAGTTCGGCCCGGTGGCAAGAGACCCAGTACTTC
many	TRBJ1-4	TRBV7-8	NA	CASSSRSVANEKLFF	TGTGCCAGCAGCTCACGTTCCGTAGCTAATGAAAAACTGTTTTTT
NA	TRBJ2-1	TRBV18	NA	CASSPSRGGYLNEQFF	TGTGCCAGCTCACCAAGTAGGGGAGGCTACTTGAATGAGCAGTTCTTC
NA	TRBJ2-1	TRBV6-5	TRBD2	CASTLSRWEGRDEQFF	TGTGCCAGCACCTTATCTCGGTGGGAGGGCCGGGATGAGCAGTTCTTC
once	TRBJ2-7	TRBV7-6	NA	CASSPSGPDYEQYF	TGTGCCAGCAGCCCCTCGGGACCAGACTACGAGCAGTACTTC
many	TRBJ1-4	TRBV15	TRBD1	CATSRDRVHEKLFF	TGTGCCACCAGCAGGGACAGGGTCCATGAAAAACTGTTTTTT
NA	TRBJ2-6	TRBV28	NA	CASSSSGTRGANVLTF	NA
many	TRBJ2-5	TRBV28	NA	CATQEETQYF	TGTGCCACACAGGAAGAGACCCAGTACTTC
NA	TRBJ2-1	TRBV27	NA	CASSFPTGNSQFF	TGTGCCAGCAGTTTCCCGACCGGGAATTCGCAGTTCTTC
NA	TRBJ1-4	TRBV12-3/TRBV12-4	NA	CASNRGPTNEKLFF	TGTGCCAGCAATAGAGGGCCGACGAATGAAAAACTGTTTTTT
many	TRBJ2-5	TRBV7-6	TRBD2	CASSPFAGGGGQETQYF	TGTGCCAGCAGCCCATTCGCGGGGGGCGGGGGACAAGAGACCCAGTACTTC
many	TRBJ2-1	TRBV10-1	NA	CASSDVVGNEQFF	TGCGCCAGCAGTGACGTGGTTGGGAATGAGCAGTTCTTC
NA	TRBJ2-5	TRBV6-2/TRBV6-3	NA	CASSYSTPRETQYF	TGTGCCAGCAGTTACTCGACCCCAAGGGAGACCCAGTACTTC
many	TRBJ2-2	TRBV28	NA	CASSSWTLLRELFF	TGTGCCAGCAGTTCTTGGACTCTACTCCGGGAGCTGTTTTTT
NA	TRBJ2-7	TRBV7-2	TRBD1	CASSSDRTGKDEQYF	TGTGCCAGCAGCTCTGACCGGACAGGGAAGGACGAGCAGTACTTC
many	TRBJ2-1	TRBV20-1	NA	CSALPTVGSAGGVTYNEQFF	TGCAGTGCCCTACCCACTGTAGGCTCAGCGGGCGGTGTCACCTACAATGAGCAGTTCTTC
NA	TRBJ2-1	TRBV7-8	NA	CASSLFGQSSYNEQFF	TGTGCCAGCAGCTTGTTTGGGCAGAGCTCCTACAATGAGCAGTTCTTC
NA	TRBJ2-3	TRBV12-3/TRBV12-4	NA	CASRQGGRRRSGRSDTQYF	TGTGCCAGCCGACAGGGGGGCCGCCGTCGGAGCGGGAGGTCAGATACGCAGTATTTT
many	TRBJ1-5	TRBV15	NA	CATSRDGTDNQPQHF	TGTGCCACCAGCAGAGATGGAACAGACAATCAGCCCCAGCATTTT
many	TRBJ1-4	TRBV7-9	TRBD1	CASSLNQGEIREKLFF	TGTGCCAGCAGCTTGAATCAGGGGGAAATACGCGAAAAACTGTTTTTT
many	TRBJ2-3	TRBV7-6	TRBD2	CASSPLSGRVTDTQYF	TGTGCCAGCAGCCCCCTGAGCGGGAGGGTCACAGATACGCAGTATTTT
many	TRBJ1-5	TRBV4-1	NA	CASSQGTSNQPQHF	TGCGCCAGCAGCCAAGGGACTAGCAATCAGCCCCAGCATTTT
many	TRBJ2-5	TRBV12-3/TRBV12-4	NA	CASSFIEETQYF	TGTGCCAGCAGTTTCATCGAAGAGACCCAGTACTTC
many	TRBJ2-3	TRBV20-1	TRBD2	CSASSSGGTGDTQYF	TGCAGTGCTTCATCTAGCGGGGGCACCGGAGATACGCAGTATTTT
many	TRBJ1-5	TRBV5-1	NA	CASSLAGYQPQHF	TGCGCCAGCAGCTTGGCCGGTTATCAGCCCCAGCATTTT
NA	TRBJ2-1	TRBV7-9	NA	CASSTAGLGANEQFF	TGTGCCAGCAGCACAGCGGGGTTGGGGGCCAATGAGCAGTTCTTC
many	TRBJ2-1	TRBV7-9	NA	CASSLEYEQFF	TGTGCCAGCAGCTTAGAGTATGAGCAGTTCTTC
many	TRBJ2-3	TRBV7-2	NA	CASSLKGRGRPTDTQYF	TGTGCCAGCAGCTTAAAGGGGCGCGGGCGGCCCACAGATACGCAGTATTTT
few	TRBJ1-1	TRBV10-3	NA	CAISDQQGVTEAFF	TGTGCCATCAGTGACCAACAGGGCGTCACTGAAGCTTTCTTT
few	TRBJ1-5	TRBV18	TRBD1	CASSLGTEDSNQPQHF	TGTGCCAGCTCACTTGGGACAGAGGATAGCAATCAGCCCCAGCATTTT
few	TRBJ2-5	TRBV10-3	NA	CAISEELGQETQYF	TGTGCCATCAGTGAGGAGCTGGGCCAAGAGACCCAGTACTTC
many	TRBJ2-1	TRBV25-1	NA	CASSELSNPVGQFF	TGTGCCAGCAGTGAATTATCAAACCCGGTGGGGCAGTTCTTC
NA	TRBJ2-5	TRBV6-2/TRBV6-3	NA	CASSYSGQGLETQYF	TGTGCCAGCAGTTACTCGGGCCAAGGATTGGAGACCCAGTACTTC
NA	TRBJ2-1	TRBV3-1	TRBD1	CASSQGTGFYNEQFF	TGTGCCAGCAGCCAAGGGACAGGGTTCTACAATGAGCAGTTCTTC
NA	TRBJ2-1	TRBV6-1	TRBD2	CASSPTSGRTREQFF	TGTGCCAGCAGCCCGACTAGCGGGAGGACACGGGAGCAGTTCTTC
many	TRBJ1-6	TRBV12-3/TRBV12-4	TRBD1	CASTRDRGQGSPLHF	TGTGCCAGCACTCGGGACAGGGGGCAGGGTTCACCCCTCCACTTT
many	TRBJ2-3	TRBV27	NA	CASSFGQNTDTQYF	TGTGCCAGCAGTTTCGGCCAGAACACAGATACGCAGTATTTT
NA	TRBJ1-2	TRBV5-1	NA	CASSLQTFEGDGYTF	TGCGCCAGCAGCTTGCAGACCTTCGAGGGAGATGGCTACACCTTC
few	TRBJ2-3	TRBV4-1	TRBD2	CASSQDAGAGTDTQYF	TGCGCCAGCAGCCAAGATGCGGGAGCGGGCACAGATACGCAGTATTTT
many	TRBJ1-4	TRBV29-1	NA	CSVGQLYGEKLFF	TGCAGCGTTGGGCAGCTCTACGGGGAAAAACTGTTTTTT
many	TRBJ2-3	TRBV5-1	TRBD2	CASSLGGGNTDTQYF	TGCGCCAGCAGCTTGGGCGGGGGAAACACAGATACGCAGTATTTT
many	TRBJ2-2	TRBV6-2/TRBV6-3	NA	CASEAGELFF	TGTGCCAGCGAAGCCGGGGAGCTGTTTTTT